The clone carrying this T cell receptor beta chain was counted at least ten times. Template-switch 5'RACE cDNA synthesis added a 10-nucleotide unique molecular identifier. MiXCR was run by TCRdb on the 5' RACE reads, yielding one entry per CDR3 protein. The sample carries fewer than 90,000 distinct CDR3 sequences, roughly 10% recorded once. Time point denoted: longitudinal time-point 1 (baseline). A blood bank in Maryland, USA, provided the volunteers who served as healthy controls. The sample originates from a study of neurological immune-mediated disorders. J lost 2 bases, V lost 0 bases, and 8 bases had no gene match. Germline V gene lookup returns CDR1 SGHRS and CDR2 YFSETQ. The CDR3 consists of 16 residues.

This receptor was obtained from a man aged 30-40 years in good health. This chain links TRBV5-1 with TRBJ2-7, with 7 bases fitting TRBD1. Specimen: PBMCs. The CDR3 sequence: CASSLEGASGAYEQYF. CDR3 coding DNA: TGCGCCAGCAGCTTGGAGGGGGCATCCGGGGCCTACGAGCAGTACTTC. Full variable domain (rest looked up from reference TRBV5-1 and TRBJ2-7): KAGVTQTPRYLIKTRGQQVTLSCSPISGHRSVSWYQQTPGQGLQFLFEYFSETQRNKGNFPGRFSGRQFSNSRSEMNVSTLELGDSALYLCASSLEGASGAYEQYFGPGTRLTVT.